This TCR beta chain was sequenced for a study of radiotherapy plus CTLA-4 blockade in lung cancer. The table lists this clone with a count of one. Sequenced by immunoSEQ multiplex PCR; TCRdb stores in-frame clones only, minus some. The table lists 25,000 to 30,000 clones, 75% to 85% of them singletons. V was pared by 2 bases and J by 0 bases, with 11 bases between. CDR1 MNHEY and CDR2 SMNVEV come from the germline V gene (reference sequence). The CDR3 extends over 16 amino acids. This specimen was peripheral blood, taken from a patient treated with radiotherapy plus ipilimumab. The rearrangement joins TRBV27 to TRBJ2-1; no clear D. This receptor was identified in a human donor with non-small cell lung cancer that progressed on radiotherapy plus ipilimumab. The CDR3 sequence: CASSLRWESSYNEQFF. CDR3 coding DNA: TGTGCCAGCAGTTTACGTTGGGAAAGCTCCTACAATGAGCAGTTCTTC.